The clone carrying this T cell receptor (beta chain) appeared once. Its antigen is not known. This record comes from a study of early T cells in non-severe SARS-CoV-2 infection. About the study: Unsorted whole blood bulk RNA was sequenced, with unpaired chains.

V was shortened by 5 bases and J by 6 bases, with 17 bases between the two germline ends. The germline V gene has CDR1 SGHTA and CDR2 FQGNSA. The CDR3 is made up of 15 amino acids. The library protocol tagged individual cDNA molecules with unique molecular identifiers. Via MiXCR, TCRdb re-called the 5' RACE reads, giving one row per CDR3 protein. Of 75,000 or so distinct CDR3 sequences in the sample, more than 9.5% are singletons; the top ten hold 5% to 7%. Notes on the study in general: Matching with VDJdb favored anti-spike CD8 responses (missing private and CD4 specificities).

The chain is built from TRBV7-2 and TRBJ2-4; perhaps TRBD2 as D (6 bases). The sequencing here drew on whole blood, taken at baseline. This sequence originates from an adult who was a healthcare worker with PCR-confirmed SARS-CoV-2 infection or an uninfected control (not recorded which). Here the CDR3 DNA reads TGTGCCAGCAGCCCACGGGGGAGTAAGTTAAACATTCAGTACTTC. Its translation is CASSPRGSKLNIQYF.